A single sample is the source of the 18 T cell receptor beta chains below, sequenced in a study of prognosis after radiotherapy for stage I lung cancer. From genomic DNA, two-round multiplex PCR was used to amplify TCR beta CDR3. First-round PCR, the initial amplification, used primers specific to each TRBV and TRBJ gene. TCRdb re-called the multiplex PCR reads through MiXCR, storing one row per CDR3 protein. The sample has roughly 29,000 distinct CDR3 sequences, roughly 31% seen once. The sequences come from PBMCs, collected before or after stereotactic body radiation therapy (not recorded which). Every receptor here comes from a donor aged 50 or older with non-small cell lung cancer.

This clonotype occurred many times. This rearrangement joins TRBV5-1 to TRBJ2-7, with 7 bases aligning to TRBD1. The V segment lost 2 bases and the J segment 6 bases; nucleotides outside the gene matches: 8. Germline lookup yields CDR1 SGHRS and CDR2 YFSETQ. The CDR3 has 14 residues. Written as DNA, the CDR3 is TGCGCCAGCAGCTTCGTGACAGGGTCGGGCGAGCAGTACTTC. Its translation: CASSFVTGSGEQYF.

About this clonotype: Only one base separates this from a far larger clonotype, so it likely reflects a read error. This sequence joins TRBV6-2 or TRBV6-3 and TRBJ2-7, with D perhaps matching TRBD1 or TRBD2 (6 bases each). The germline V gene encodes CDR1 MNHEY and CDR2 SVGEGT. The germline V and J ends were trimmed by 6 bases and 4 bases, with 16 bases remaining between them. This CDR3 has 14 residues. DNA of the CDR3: TGTGCCAGCAGCGTTAGACGGGGGCGGTACGAGCAGTACTTC. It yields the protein CASSVRRGRYEQYF.

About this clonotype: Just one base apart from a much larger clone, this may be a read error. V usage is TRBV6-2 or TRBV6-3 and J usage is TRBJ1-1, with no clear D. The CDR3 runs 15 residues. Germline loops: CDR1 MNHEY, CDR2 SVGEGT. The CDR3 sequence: CASSYSGGKGTVAFF. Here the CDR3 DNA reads TGTGCCAGCAGTTACTCGGGCGGGAAGGGAACTGTAGCTTTCTTT.

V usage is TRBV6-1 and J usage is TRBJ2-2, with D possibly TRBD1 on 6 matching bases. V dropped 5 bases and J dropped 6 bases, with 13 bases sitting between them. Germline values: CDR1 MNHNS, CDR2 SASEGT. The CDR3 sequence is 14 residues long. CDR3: CASSRGHGSGELFF. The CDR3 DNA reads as TGTGCCAGCAGTCGGGGACACGGATCCGGGGAGCTGTTTTTT.

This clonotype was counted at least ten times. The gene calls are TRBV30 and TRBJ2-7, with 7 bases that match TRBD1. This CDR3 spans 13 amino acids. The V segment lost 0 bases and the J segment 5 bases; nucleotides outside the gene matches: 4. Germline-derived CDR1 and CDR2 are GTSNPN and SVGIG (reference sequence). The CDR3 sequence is CAWSVVTGDEQYF. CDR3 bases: TGTGCCTGGAGTGTAGTTACAGGGGACGAGCAGTACTTC.

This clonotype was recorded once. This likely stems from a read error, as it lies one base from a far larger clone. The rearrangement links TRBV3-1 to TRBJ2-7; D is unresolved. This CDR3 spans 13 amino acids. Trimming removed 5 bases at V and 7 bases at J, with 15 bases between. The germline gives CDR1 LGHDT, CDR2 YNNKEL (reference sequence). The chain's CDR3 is CASSAGQINEQYF. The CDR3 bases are TGTGCCAGCAGCGCCGGCCAGATCAATGAGCAGTACTTC.

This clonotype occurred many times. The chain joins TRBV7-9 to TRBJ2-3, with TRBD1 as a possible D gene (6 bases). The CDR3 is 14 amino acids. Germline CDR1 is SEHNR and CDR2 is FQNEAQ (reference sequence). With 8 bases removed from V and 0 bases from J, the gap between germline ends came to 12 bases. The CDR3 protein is CASRQDRSTDTQYF. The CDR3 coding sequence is TGTGCCAGCCGCCAGGACAGAAGCACAGATACGCAGTATTTT.

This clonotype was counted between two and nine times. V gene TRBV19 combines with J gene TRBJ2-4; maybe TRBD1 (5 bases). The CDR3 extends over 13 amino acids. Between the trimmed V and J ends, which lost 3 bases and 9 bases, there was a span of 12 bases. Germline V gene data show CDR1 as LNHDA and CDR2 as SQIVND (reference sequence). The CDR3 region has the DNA TGTGCCAGTAGTATTCAGGGATCGGGCATTCAGTACTTC. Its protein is CASSIQGSGIQYF.

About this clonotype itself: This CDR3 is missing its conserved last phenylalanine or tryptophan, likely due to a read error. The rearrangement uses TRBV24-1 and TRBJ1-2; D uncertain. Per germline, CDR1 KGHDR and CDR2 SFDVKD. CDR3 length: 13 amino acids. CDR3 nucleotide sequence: TGTGCTACCAGTGCGGAAGGATCCGGTGGCTACACCTAC. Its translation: CATSAEGSGGYTY.

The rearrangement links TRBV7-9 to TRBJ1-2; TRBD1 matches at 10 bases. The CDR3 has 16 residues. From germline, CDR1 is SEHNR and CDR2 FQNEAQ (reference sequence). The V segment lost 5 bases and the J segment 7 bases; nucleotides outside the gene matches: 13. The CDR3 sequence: CASSPEGTGDERGYTF. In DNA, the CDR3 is TGTGCCAGCAGCCCCGAAGGGACAGGGGATGAGCGTGGCTACACCTTC.

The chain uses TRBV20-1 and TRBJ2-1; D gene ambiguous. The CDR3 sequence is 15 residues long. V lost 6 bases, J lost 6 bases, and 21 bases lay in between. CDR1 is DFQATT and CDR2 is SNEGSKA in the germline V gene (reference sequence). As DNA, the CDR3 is TGCAGTGCCATCTCGGGTGTCGGCTTGAGCAATGAGCAGTTCTTC. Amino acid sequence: CSAISGVGLSNEQFF.

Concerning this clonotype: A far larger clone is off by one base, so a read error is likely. As DNA, the CDR3 is TGTGCCAGCAACGCGCAGGGGGGTGAATCTTTCTTT. Amino acid sequence: CASNAQGGESFF. The chain is built from TRBV6-2 or TRBV6-3 and TRBJ1-1, with 7 bases that match TRBD1. The CDR3 contains 12 residues. CDR1 and CDR2 (germline): MNHEY, SVGEGT.

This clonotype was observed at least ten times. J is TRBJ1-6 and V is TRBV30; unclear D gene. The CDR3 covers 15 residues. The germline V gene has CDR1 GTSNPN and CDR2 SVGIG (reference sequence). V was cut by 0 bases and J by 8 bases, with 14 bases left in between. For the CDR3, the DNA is TGTGCCTGGAGTGTACTCCAGGTTTCAGATTCACCCCTCCACTTT. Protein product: CAWSVLQVSDSPLHF.

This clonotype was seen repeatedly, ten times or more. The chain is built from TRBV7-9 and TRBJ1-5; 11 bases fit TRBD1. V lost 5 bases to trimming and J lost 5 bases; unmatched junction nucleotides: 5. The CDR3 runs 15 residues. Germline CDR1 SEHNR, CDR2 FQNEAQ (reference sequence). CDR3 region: CASSRTGQGDQPQHF. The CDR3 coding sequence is TGTGCCAGCAGCAGAACGGGACAGGGGGATCAGCCCCAGCATTTT.

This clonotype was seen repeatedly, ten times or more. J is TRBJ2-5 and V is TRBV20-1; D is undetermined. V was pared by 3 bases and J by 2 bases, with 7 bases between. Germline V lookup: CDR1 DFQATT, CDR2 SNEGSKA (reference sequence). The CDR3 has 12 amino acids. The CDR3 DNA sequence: TGCAGTGCTAGTCCGCTGCAAGAGACCCAGTACTTC. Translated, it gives CSASPLQETQYF.

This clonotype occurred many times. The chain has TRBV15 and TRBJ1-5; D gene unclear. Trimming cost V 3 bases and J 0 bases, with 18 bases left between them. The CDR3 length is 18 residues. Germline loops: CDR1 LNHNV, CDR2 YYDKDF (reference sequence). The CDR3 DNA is TGTGCCACCAGCAGCACCGGGCCGGGGAGCTATAGCAATCAGCCCCAGCATTTT. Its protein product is CATSSTGPGSYSNQPQHF.

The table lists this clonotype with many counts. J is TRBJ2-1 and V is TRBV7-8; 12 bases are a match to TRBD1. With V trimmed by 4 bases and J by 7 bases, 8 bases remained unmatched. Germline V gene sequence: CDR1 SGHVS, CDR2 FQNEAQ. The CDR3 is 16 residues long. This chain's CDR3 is CASSSLLGQGANEQFF. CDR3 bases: TGTGCCAGCAGCTCCTTACTGGGACAGGGGGCGAATGAGCAGTTCTTC.

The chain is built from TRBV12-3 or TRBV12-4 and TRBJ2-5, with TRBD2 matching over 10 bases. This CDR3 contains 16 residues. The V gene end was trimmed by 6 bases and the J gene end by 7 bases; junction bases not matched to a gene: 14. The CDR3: CASSQGLARGRGTQYF. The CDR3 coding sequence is TGTGCCAGCAGCCAGGGACTAGCGCGGGGGCGGGGGACCCAGTACTTC.